Each of the 25 T cell receptor beta chains below was sequenced from the same sample in a study of blood T cells in healthy people across ages. A J-beta primer mix and a sample-barcoded 5' primer were used in a second PCR of about 7 to 12 cycles. TCRdb fed the 5' RACE reads into MiXCR, producing one record per CDR3 protein. The table records just under 750,000 distinct CDR3 sequences, 22% of them present only once. Sequences were obtained from blood. These receptors were taken from a man between 65 and 85 years old in good health.

This clonotype was counted once. CDR3 in amino acids: CASSRRLAGGLYEQYV. In DNA form, the CDR3 reads TGCGCCAGCAGCAGAAGACTAGCGGGAGGCTTATACGAGCAGTACGTC. V is TRBV5-1 and J is TRBJ2-7, with 13 positions matching TRBD2. After removal of 4 bases from V and 4 bases from J, the junction contained 8 bases not matched to a gene. The CDR3 loop spans 16 amino acids. Germline CDR1 and CDR2: SGHRS and YFSETQ.

This clonotype was detected only a few times. The rearrangement joins TRBV6-2 or TRBV6-3 to TRBJ1-1; D unclear. Germline V gives CDR1 MNHEY, CDR2 SVGEGT. With 11 bases removed from V and 5 bases from J, the gap between germline ends came to 18 bases. This CDR3 contains 13 residues. CDR3 sequence: CAHTRGGRTEAFF. Here the CDR3 DNA reads TGTGCCCATACCCGGGGAGGGAGGACTGAAGCTTTCTTT.

The rearrangement joins TRBV20-1 to TRBJ2-1; D may be TRBD2 (5 bases). This CDR3 spans 14 amino acids. Germline CDR1 and CDR2: DFQATT and SNEGSKA (reference sequence). The V and J ends lost 5 bases and 7 bases respectively, with 18 bases between them. CDR3 loop: CSAPTSTFHNEQFF. DNA of the CDR3: TGCAGTGCTCCCACTAGTACTTTTCATAATGAGCAGTTCTTC.

This clonotype was observed a handful of times. V gene TRBV20-1 combines with J gene TRBJ1-2; unclear D gene. The length of the CDR3 is 13 residues. With 3 bases removed from V and 3 bases from J, the gap between germline ends came to 11 bases. Germline assignment: CDR1 DFQATT and CDR2 SNEGSKA (reference sequence). CDR3 sequence: CSARVRGYYGYTF. CDR3 in DNA: TGCAGTGCTAGGGTACGAGGGTACTATGGCTACACCTTC.

This chain uses TRBV7-2 with TRBJ1-5, with 9 nucleotides matching TRBD1. The CDR3 runs 17 residues. Per germline, CDR1 SGHTA and CDR2 FQGNSA. The V gene end was trimmed by 2 bases and the J gene end by 9 bases; junction bases not matched to a gene: 14. The CDR3 DNA reads TGTGCCAGCAGCTTATCCGGGACAGGGCGTACCCCACGGCCCCAGCATTTT. Translation: CASSLSGTGRTPRPQHF.

To note about this clonotype: At one boundary the junction diverges from the germline segment, which might be a read error. In nucleotides, the CDR3 is TGTGCCAGCCGGGACTCCCTGGAGCATTTCTTC. As protein: CASRDSLEHFF. The V gene is TRBV25-1, the J gene TRBJ2-1, with TRBD2 as a possible D gene (6 bases). Germline V gene lookup returns CDR1 MGHDK and CDR2 SYGVNS. The CDR3 totals 11 residues.

This clonotype was recorded a few times. The V and J genes are TRBV7-9 and TRBJ2-2, with no clear D. Germline loops: CDR1 SEHNR, CDR2 FQNEAQ (reference sequence). V lost 0 bases and J 0 bases, leaving 11 bases between the germline ends. The CDR3 is 17 amino acids. CDR3 loop: CASSLATGKPNTGELFF. CDR3 in DNA: TGTGCCAGCAGCTTAGCCACCGGTAAACCGAACACCGGGGAGCTGTTTTTT.

V and J are TRBV6-9 and TRBJ2-1; 8 bases align to TRBD2. Germline values: CDR1 MNHGY, CDR2 SVAAGI. This CDR3 comprises 14 residues. Trimming took 6 bases from V and 0 from J; bases not matched to a gene: 1. The DNA for the CDR3 is TGTGCCAGCAGGACTAGCGTCTCCTACAATGAGCAGTTCTTC. Its protein is CASRTSVSYNEQFF.

This clonotype occurred a few times. The chain uses TRBV29-1 and TRBJ2-1; TRBD2 agrees at 15 bases. This CDR3 contains 17 residues. Germline values: CDR1 SQVTM, CDR2 ANQGSEA. J gave up 1 base and V 7 bases, and 8 bases lay outside the gene matches. The CDR3 loop is CSAAGTSGRLSYNEQFF. The CDR3 region has the DNA TGCAGCGCTGCCGGGACTAGCGGGAGGCTGTCCTACAATGAGCAGTTCTTC.

The gene calls are TRBV3-1 and TRBJ2-2; no clear D gene. V was shortened by 4 bases and J by 0 bases, with 9 bases between the two germline ends. CDR3 size: 15 residues. CDR1 is LGHDT, CDR2 YNNKEL, per germline (reference sequence). The CDR3 region is CASSPGYANTGELFF. As DNA, the CDR3 is TGTGCCAGCAGCCCCGGATACGCGAACACCGGGGAGCTGTTTTTT.

This clonotype occurred a few times. The V and J genes are TRBV4-1 and TRBJ1-1; weak D call: TRBD1 (5 bases). The CDR3 is 17 residues long. CDR1 MGHRA and CDR2 YSYEKL come from the germline V gene. V lost 0 bases and J lost 5, with 19 bases in between. As DNA, the CDR3 is TGCGCCAGCAGCCAAGAGAGAGTATTATTGGAGGGGACTGAAGCTTTCTTT. This codes for CASSQERVLLEGTEAFF.

The V call is TRBV7-9, the J call TRBJ2-5; 9 bases line up with TRBD2. The DNA end lines up better with TRBJ2-7; the J call may be wrong. The CDR3 is 15 residues long. Germline CDR1 reads SEHNR; CDR2 reads FQNEAQ (reference sequence). CDR3 sequence reads: CASSLIFGGGAEQYF. As DNA, the CDR3 is TGTGCCAGCAGCCTCATATTCGGCGGGGGGGCCGAGCAGTACTTC.

J is TRBJ2-5 and V is TRBV6-6, with 13 bases aligning to TRBD2. The CDR3 contains 15 residues. Germline CDR1 is MNHNY and CDR2 is SVGAGI (reference sequence). The J segment lost 5 bases and the V segment lost 5 bases, leaving 5 bases of the junction unmatched. This CDR3 reads CASSKLAGGMETQYF. The CDR3 region has the DNA TGTGCCAGCAGTAAACTAGCGGGGGGGATGGAGACCCAGTACTTC.

The chain is built from TRBV5-1 and TRBJ2-3; possibly TRBD1 for D (6 bases). This CDR3 is 15 amino acids long. With 4 bases removed from V and 0 bases from J, the gap between germline ends came to 12 bases. Germline assignment: CDR1 SGHRS and CDR2 YFSETQ. CDR3 coding DNA: TGCGCCAGCAGCCAGACAGGCCCTAGCACAGATACGCAGTATTTT. Translating gives CASSQTGPSTDTQYF. The whole variable domain, filled in from reference TRBV5-1 and TRBJ2-3, reads KAGVTQTPRYLIKTRGQQVTLSCSPISGHRSVSWYQQTPGQGLQFLFEYFSETQRNKGNFPGRFSGRQFSNSRSEMNVSTLELGDSALYLCASSQTGPSTDTQYFGPGTRLTVL.

The genes are TRBV7-2 and TRBJ2-3; D unresolved. V was pared by 5 bases and J by 2 bases, with 8 bases between. CDR1 and CDR2 from the germline V gene are SGHTA and FQGNSA. The CDR3 has 13 residues. CDR3 sequence reads: CASSRIFTDTQYF. CDR3 DNA: TGTGCCAGCAGCCGAATTTTCACAGATACGCAGTATTTT. Drawing the rest from reference TRBV7-2 and TRBJ2-3, the complete variable domain is GAGVSQSPSNKVTEKGKDVELRCDPISGHTALYWYRQSLGQGLEFLIYFQGNSAPDKSGLPSDRFSAERTGGSVSTLTIQRTQQEDSAVYLCASSRIFTDTQYFGPGTRLTVL.

This clonotype has just a few counts. V usage is TRBV24-1 and J usage is TRBJ2-1, with 12 bases fitting TRBD2. The V gene end was trimmed by 5 bases and the J gene end by 8 bases; junction bases not matched to a gene: 9. CDR1 and CDR2 (germline): KGHDR, SFDVKD. CDR3 length equals 16 residues. CDR3 coding DNA: TGTGCCACCAGTGCGTCACTAGCGGGAGGTTTGGATGAGCAGTTCTTC. Translation gives CATSASLAGGLDEQFF.

J is TRBJ1-2 and V is TRBV12-3 or TRBV12-4; TRBD1 might be the D (5 bases). With 3 bases removed from V and 0 bases from J, the gap between germline ends came to 8 bases. This CDR3 is built from 14 residues. Written as DNA, the CDR3 is TGTGCCAGCAGTTTTAGACAGACTAACTATGGCTACACCTTC. Protein: CASSFRQTNYGYTF.

The chain combines TRBV7-2 with TRBJ2-7; D gene unclear. Germline CDR1 and CDR2: SGHTA and FQGNSA. V lost 1 base and J lost 4, with 8 bases in between. The CDR3 extends over 13 amino acids. The CDR3 DNA reads as TGTGCCAGCAGCTTAGTTATTCAGTACGAGCAGTACTTC. Protein: CASSLVIQYEQYF.

This clonotype was recorded at least ten times. This chain joins TRBV29-1 and TRBJ2-3; D unresolved. Germline assignment: CDR1 SQVTM and CDR2 ANQGSEA. Trimming took off 4 bases at V and 2 bases at J, with 4 bases between the two ends. The CDR3 has 11 residues. Written as DNA, the CDR3 is TGCAGCGTTGGCACCACAGATACGCAGTATTTT. It is translated as CSVGTTDTQYF.

At least ten counts were recorded for this clonotype. The chain's CDR3 is CASSPLGQIGELFF. CDR3 DNA: TGTGCCAGCAGCCCTCTCGGACAGATCGGGGAGCTGTTTTTT. The chain links TRBV27 to TRBJ2-2; a weak D match, TRBD1 (6 bases). Trimming took 6 bases from V and 7 from J, leaving 15 bases between them. Germline V gene lookup returns CDR1 MNHEY and CDR2 SMNVEV (reference sequence). The CDR3 is 14 residues long.

This clonotype showed up many times. The V gene is TRBV7-2, the J gene TRBJ1-6; D call uncertain. The CDR3 is 12 amino acids. The germline V and J ends were trimmed by 2 bases and 11 bases, with 7 bases remaining between them. Germline V gene lookup returns CDR1 SGHTA and CDR2 FQGNSA. As DNA, the CDR3 is TGTGCCAGCAGCTTACTAAATCCACCCCTCCACTTT. Protein product: CASSLLNPPLHF.

The chain couples TRBV20-1 to TRBJ2-1; 8 bases fit TRBD2. CDR1 is DFQATT and CDR2 is SNEGSKA in the germline V gene (reference sequence). V shed 6 bases, J shed 1 base, and the junction held 11 bases outside the gene matches. This CDR3 has 16 amino acids. The CDR3 protein is CSARARGGWSYNEQFF. As DNA, the CDR3 is TGCAGTGCCCGCGCCCGGGGGGGGTGGTCCTACAATGAGCAGTTCTTC.

The sample holds a few counts of this clonotype. The genes are TRBV29-1 and TRBJ2-1, with 10 bases fitting TRBD1. TRBJ2-5 explains the end of the DNA better; the J call may be wrong. The CDR3 consists of 13 residues. Germline V gene data show CDR1 as SQVTM and CDR2 as ANQGSEA. The chain's CDR3 is CSLRTGGQETQYF. CDR3 in DNA: TGCAGCCTCCGGACAGGGGGCCAAGAGACCCAGTACTTC.

This clonotype appeared a single time. This chain links TRBV10-2 with TRBJ1-3; maybe TRBD1 (5 bases). The V end was cut by 11 bases, the J end by 0 bases, with 14 bases between. Germline V gene lookup returns CDR1 WSHSY and CDR2 SAAADI. The CDR3 loop spans 14 amino acids. The CDR3 region is CALTRGSSGNTIYF. CDR3 DNA: TGCGCCTTGACTCGGGGGAGCTCTGGAAACACCATATATTTT.

V and J are TRBV12-3 or TRBV12-4 and TRBJ2-5; 7 bases line up with TRBD1. This CDR3 has 14 amino acids. V lost 3 bases to trimming and J lost 5 bases; unmatched junction nucleotides: 6. The DNA of the CDR3 is TGTGCCAGCAGTTTTAGGCAGGGGGTGGAGACCCAGTACTTC. The encoded protein is CASSFRQGVETQYF.